A single sample is the source of the 3 T cell receptor beta chains below, sequenced in a study of response to subunit inactivated influenza vaccine. Each CDR3 protein gets one entry after TCRdb re-called the RT-PCR reads with MiXCR. The top ten clones hold around 1.8% of a sample with fewer than 550,000 distinct CDR3 sequences, about 25% of them seen once. The source was CD4+ T cells sorted from PBMCs, collected about 5 days after vaccination. All receptors come from a man between 50 and 59 years old who received an inactivated influenza vaccine.

This clonotype was seen many times. V is TRBV29-1 and J is TRBJ2-3; D is unclear. This CDR3 is 14 amino acids long. The ends were cut back, 3 bases at V and 0 bases at J, with 10 bases in the middle. CDR1 and CDR2 from the germline V gene are SQVTM and ANQGSEA. The CDR3 nucleotides read TGCAGCGTTGAGGGCTTAGGGAGCACAGATACGCAGTATTTT. Amino acids: CSVEGLGSTDTQYF.

In this sample, this clonotype turned up many times. The chain recombines TRBV20-1 with TRBJ2-3, with D uncertain. The CDR3 totals 14 residues. The germline V gene encodes CDR1 DFQATT and CDR2 SNEGSKA (reference sequence). V was cut by 3 bases and J by 0 bases, with 10 bases left in between. CDR3 sequence (DNA): TGCAGTGCTAGTCGTGGGCCCAGCACAGATACGCAGTATTTT. Translated, it gives CSASRGPSTDTQYF.

This chain links TRBV20-1 with TRBJ2-1, with TRBD2 matching 7 bases. The germline V gene has CDR1 DFQATT and CDR2 SNEGSKA (reference sequence). The length of the CDR3 is 16 residues. With V trimmed by 1 base and J by 0 bases, 6 bases remained unmatched. The CDR3 spells CSARGGGGSSYNEQFF. The CDR3 DNA reads TGCAGTGCTAGAGGGGGAGGCGGGAGCTCCTACAATGAGCAGTTCTTC.